In this sample, the clone carrying this T cell receptor beta chain turned up once. At the DNA level, this CDR3 is encoded by other sequences in the same sample as well. Germline trimming cut 5 bases from V and 2 bases from J; bases unmatched to any gene: 5. Germline values: CDR1 SGHTA, CDR2 FQGNSA. The CDR3 spans 15 residues. The data derive from a study of T cell changes during pregnancy in multiple sclerosis. Clones were read by immunoSEQ multiplex PCR, and TCRdb kept only the in-frame ones, dropping some. Altogether some 60,000 clones are present, 90% being singletons, with the ten largest covering around 2.1%.

The material sequenced was peripheral blood, taken in the first trimester of pregnancy. The chain joins TRBV7-2 to TRBJ2-1; 8 bases fit TRBD2. This clonotype originated in a female donor in good health, enrolled as a control in a pregnancy study. The CDR3 DNA reads TGTGCCAGCAGCCTAACTAGCGGTCCCTACAATGAGCAGTTCTTC. Amino acid sequence: CASSLTSGPYNEQFF.